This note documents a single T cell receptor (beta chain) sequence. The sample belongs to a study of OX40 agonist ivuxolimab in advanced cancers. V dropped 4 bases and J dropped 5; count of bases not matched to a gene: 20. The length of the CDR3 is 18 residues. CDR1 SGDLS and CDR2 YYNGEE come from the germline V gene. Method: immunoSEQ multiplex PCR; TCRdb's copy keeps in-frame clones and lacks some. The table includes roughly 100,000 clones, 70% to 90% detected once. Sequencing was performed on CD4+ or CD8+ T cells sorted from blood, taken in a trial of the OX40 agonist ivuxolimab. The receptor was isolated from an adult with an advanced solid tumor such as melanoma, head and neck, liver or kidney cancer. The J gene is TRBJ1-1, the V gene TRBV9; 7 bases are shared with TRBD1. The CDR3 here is CASSPNRGLDRVRTEAFF. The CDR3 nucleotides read TGTGCCAGCAGCCCTAATAGGGGGTTAGACAGGGTAAGGACTGAAGCTTTCTTT. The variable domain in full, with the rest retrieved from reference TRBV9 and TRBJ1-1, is DSGVTQTPKHLITATGQRVTLRCSPRSGDLSVYWYQQSLDQGLQFLIQYYNGEERAKGNILERFSAQQFPDLHSELNLSSLELGDSALYFCASSPNRGLDRVRTEAFFGQGTRLTVV.